These 27 T cell receptor beta chains originate from one sample sequenced in a study of blood T cell repertoires in COVID-19. Repertoires were generated with immunoSEQ multiplex PCR, while TCRdb's copy carries only in-frame clones and drops some. The data hold roughly 190,000 clones, with roughly 87% observed a single time. The sequencing sample was made of peripheral blood. The receptors here all came from a woman between 40 and 55 years old with acute or convalescent COVID-19.

This chain uses TRBV21-1 with TRBJ1-1. TRBV21-1 is listed as a pseudogene. This CDR3 is 12 amino acids long. CDR3 nucleotides: TGTGCCAGCAGCGAGGAGTGGGCTGAAGCTTTCTTT. It specifies CASSEEWAEAFF.

This chain uses TRBV7-2 with TRBJ2-2; D not certain. The germline V gene encodes CDR1 SGHTA and CDR2 FQGNSA. The CDR3 runs to 13 residues. The ends were cut back, 5 bases at V and 3 bases at J, with 7 bases in the middle. The CDR3 sequence: CASSPVYTGELFF. The CDR3, as DNA: TGTGCCAGCAGCCCAGTTTACACCGGGGAGCTGTTTTTT.

The chain links TRBV7-8 to TRBJ2-7; 10 bases agree with TRBD2. With V trimmed by 5 bases and J by 2 bases, 3 bases remained unmatched. Germline V gene data show CDR1 as SGHVS and CDR2 as FQNEAQ. This CDR3 has 14 amino acids. CDR3 DNA: TGTGCCAGCAGCCCACTAGCGGGACCCTACGAGCAGTACTTC. It translates to CASSPLAGPYEQYF.

V and J are TRBV19 and TRBJ2-3; TRBD2 matches 14 bases. The CDR3 has 14 residues. V lost 7 bases, J lost 5 bases, and 2 bases stayed unmatched. Germline V lookup: CDR1 LNHDA, CDR2 SQIVND (reference sequence). CDR3 sequence (DNA): TGTGCCAGTATGACTAGCGGGGGGGGAGATACGCAGTATTTT. Its protein is CASMTSGGGDTQYF. Full variable domain (remainder filled in from reference TRBV19 and TRBJ2-3): DGGITQSPKYLFRKEGQNVTLSCEQNLNHDAMYWYRQDPGQGLRLIYYSQIVNDFQKGDIAEGYSVSREKKESFPLTVTSAQKNPTAFYLCASMTSGGGDTQYFGPGTRLTVL.

The chain has TRBV11-2 and TRBJ2-3, with TRBD1 matching 9 bases. Germline assignment: CDR1 SGHAT and CDR2 FQNNGV. The CDR3 is made up of 16 amino acids. Germline trimming cut 1 base from V and 5 bases from J; bases unmatched to any gene: 7. The CDR3 bases are TGTGCCAGCAGCTTAGCGACAGGGGGGGTAGGAGATACGCAGTATTTT. Its translation is CASSLATGGVGDTQYF. The variable domain in full, with the rest retrieved from reference TRBV11-2 and TRBJ2-3, is EAGVAQSPRYKIIEKRQSVAFWCNPISGHATLYWYQQILGQGPKLLIQFQNNGVVDDSQLPKDRFSAERLKGVDSTLKIQPAKLEDSAVYLCASSLATGGVGDTQYFGPGTRLTVL.

The V call is TRBV23-1, the J call TRBJ2-5; maybe TRBD2 (6 bases). TRBV23-1 is recorded as an ORF, its role being uncertain. Trimming left V 6 bases short and J 3 bases short, with 20 bases between. The CDR3 spans 16 residues. The CDR3 region has the DNA TGCGCCAGCAGCCTATGTTTGGGACTTCAAGAAGAGACCCAGTACTTC. The encoded protein is CASSLCLGLQEETQYF.

V usage is TRBV2 and J usage is TRBJ2-1; TRBD1 matches 10 bases. There are 15 residues in the CDR3. In germline, CDR1 is SNHLY, CDR2 FYNNEI. V shed 9 bases, J shed 9 bases, and the junction held 14 bases outside the gene matches. The CDR3 loop is CASKPGQGWQFEQFF. As DNA, the CDR3 is TGTGCCAGTAAACCGGGACAGGGGTGGCAGTTTGAGCAGTTCTTC.

The gene calls are TRBV2 and TRBJ2-3, with 13 bases fitting TRBD2. Germline CDR1 reads SNHLY; CDR2 reads FYNNEI. V was clipped by 6 bases and J by 10 bases; unmatched bases: 13. CDR3 length: 16 amino acids. The CDR3 region is CASRGGLAGVRRAQYF. For the CDR3, the DNA is TGTGCCAGCAGGGGCGGACTAGCGGGGGTCAGAAGGGCGCAGTATTTT.

The V gene is TRBV5-1, the J gene TRBJ2-7; 7 nucleotides align to TRBD1. Germline V gene lookup returns CDR1 SGHRS and CDR2 YFSETQ. The CDR3 totals 15 residues. V gave up 10 bases and J gave up 0 bases; unmatched junction bases: 13. The CDR3 protein is CASSLVAGGSYEQYF. Here the CDR3 DNA reads TGCGCCTCTTCCCTAGTCGCAGGGGGCTCCTACGAGCAGTACTTC.

This clone was counted at least ten times. The chain employs TRBV7-8 and TRBJ2-1; 10 positions agree with TRBD2. The trim removed 1 base at V and 4 bases at J, leaving 13 bases unmatched. Germline V gene sequence: CDR1 SGHVS, CDR2 FQNEAQ. CDR3 size: 19 residues. This chain's CDR3 is CASSLGRKLAGGSYNEQFF. CDR3 DNA sequence: TGTGCCAGCAGCTTAGGGAGGAAATTAGCGGGGGGATCATACAATGAGCAGTTCTTC. Full variable domain (outside the CDR3, taken from reference TRBV7-8 and TRBJ2-1): GAGVSQSPRYKVAKRGQDVALRCDPISGHVSLFWYQQALGQGPEFLTYFQNEAQLDKSGLPSDRFFAERPEGSVSTLKIQRTQQEDSAVYLCASSLGRKLAGGSYNEQFFGPGTRLTVL.

This sequence joins TRBV30 and TRBJ1-1, with TRBD1 identical over 9 bases. J lost 6 bases, V lost 1 base, and 6 bases had no gene match. This CDR3 spans 14 amino acids. In germline, CDR1 is GTSNPN, CDR2 SVGIG (reference sequence). The DNA of the CDR3 is TGTGCCTGGAGTGGGGGACAGGGAACCTCTGAAGCTTTCTTT. It codes for CAWSGGQGTSEAFF. Combining the CDR3 with reference TRBV30 and TRBJ1-1 gives the whole variable domain SQTIHQWPATLVQPVGSPLSLECTVEGTSNPNLYWYRQAAGRGLQLLFYSVGIGQISSEVPQNLSASRPQDRQFILSSKKLLLSDSGFYLCAWSGGQGTSEAFFGQGTRLTVV.

The chain has TRBV30 and TRBJ1-2; D not certain. The CDR3 consists of 10 residues. Germline values: CDR1 GTSNPN, CDR2 SVGIG (reference sequence). The DNA of the CDR3 is TGTGGTATACAGCTCTATGGCTACACCTTC. Residues: CGIQLYGYTF.

This chain uses TRBV10-1 with TRBJ2-3; 12 bases align to TRBD2. CDR1 is WNHNN, CDR2 SYGVQD, per germline (reference sequence). The CDR3 has 16 residues. With V trimmed by 7 bases and J by 3 bases, 8 bases remained unmatched. The CDR3 DNA reads TGCGCCAGCACCCAAGGACTAGCGGGGCGTACAGATACGCAGTATTTT. This sequence encodes CASTQGLAGRTDTQYF.

The chain joins TRBV19 to TRBJ2-2; D is unresolved. In germline, CDR1 is LNHDA, CDR2 SQIVND (reference sequence). The CDR3 extends over 13 amino acids. The V end lost 9 bases, the J end lost 3 bases, and 11 bases lay between the germline ends. In DNA form, the CDR3 reads TGTGCCAGCACACACCTCCACACCGGGGAGCTGTTTTTT. As protein: CASTHLHTGELFF. Variable domain in full (rest from reference TRBV19 and TRBJ2-2): DGGITQSPKYLFRKEGQNVTLSCEQNLNHDAMYWYRQDPGQGLRLIYYSQIVNDFQKGDIAEGYSVSREKKESFPLTVTSAQKNPTAFYLCASTHLHTGELFFGEGSRLTVL.

This clone was seen a single time. The V and J genes are TRBV10-3 and TRBJ2-7, with 10 bases matching TRBD2. V was clipped by 5 bases and J by 3 bases; unmatched bases: 4. Germline-derived CDR1 and CDR2 are ENHRY and SYGVKD. This CDR3 is built from 14 residues. The CDR3 coding sequence is TGTGCCATCAGTAACCTAGCGGGAGACTACGAGCAGTACTTC. Protein sequence: CAISNLAGDYEQYF.

This chain joins TRBV4-1 and TRBJ2-3; D remains ambiguous. The germline CDR1 and CDR2 sequences are MGHRA and YSYEKL. The V end was cut by 4 bases, the J end by 2 bases, with 10 bases between. The CDR3 covers 14 residues. The CDR3 DNA reads TGCGCCAGCAGCCTGGCGGCGCTCACAGATACGCAGTATTTT. Protein sequence: CASSLAALTDTQYF.

J is TRBJ1-5 and V is TRBV19; TRBD1 agrees at 8 bases. J gave up 15 bases and V 1 base, and 8 bases lay outside the gene matches. This CDR3 region has 13 residues. The germline V gene has CDR1 LNHDA and CDR2 SQIVND (reference sequence). The chain's CDR3 is CASSIGALGQGHF. CDR3 nucleotide sequence: TGTGCCAGTAGTATAGGGGCTCTCGGACAGGGGCATTTT.

This chain links TRBV29-1 with TRBJ1-1, with 9 bases aligning to TRBD1. The CDR3 is 15 amino acids. The germline V gene encodes CDR1 SQVTM and CDR2 ANQGSEA. After removal of 0 bases from V and 5 bases from J, the junction contained 7 bases not matched to a gene. CDR3 in DNA: TGCAGCGTTGAAGAGGGGACAGGGAGGGGGACTGAAGCTTTCTTT. Protein sequence: CSVEEGTGRGTEAFF. The whole variable domain, filled in from reference TRBV29-1 and TRBJ1-1, reads SAVISQKPSRDICQRGTSLTIQCQVDSQVTMMFWYRQQPGQSLTLIATANQGSEATYESGFVIDKFPISRPNLTFSTLTVSNMSPEDSSIYLCSVEEGTGRGTEAFFGQGTRLTVV.

This sequence joins TRBV10-3 and TRBJ1-1, with 9 positions matching TRBD1. The CDR3 is 11 amino acids. The germline V gene encodes CDR1 ENHRY and CDR2 SYGVKD. J gave up 11 bases and V 8 bases, and 6 bases lay outside the gene matches. As DNA, the CDR3 is TGTGCCATCTCCGGGACAGGGTTGGCTTTCTTT. This codes for CAISGTGLAFF.

In regard to this clone: Other DNA sequences in this specimen translate into the identical CDR3. This chain joins TRBV5-1 and TRBJ2-7, with D possibly matching TRBD1 (6 bases). CDR3 length equals 12 residues. V shed 5 bases and J shed 1 base, with 7 bases lying between them. Germline V gene sequence: CDR1 SGHRS, CDR2 YFSETQ. The CDR3 DNA reads as TGCGCCAGCAGTACAGGGTCCTACGAGCAGTACTTC. Its translation is CASSTGSYEQYF. The complete variable domain, with remaining parts taken from reference TRBV5-1 and TRBJ2-7, reads KAGVTQTPRYLIKTRGQQVTLSCSPISGHRSVSWYQQTPGQGLQFLFEYFSETQRNKGNFPGRFSGRQFSNSRSEMNVSTLELGDSALYLCASSTGSYEQYFGPGTRLTVT.

This chain connects TRBV28 to TRBJ2-5, with 7 bases that match TRBD1. The CDR3 totals 15 residues. V was clipped by 4 bases and J by 5 bases; unmatched bases: 10. Germline V gene lookup returns CDR1 MDHEN and CDR2 SYDVKM. CDR3 nucleotide sequence: TGTGCCAGCAGTTCTCCACAGGGGCGGTTTGAGACCCAGTACTTC. Its protein is CASSSPQGRFETQYF.

V and J are TRBV14 and TRBJ2-1; the D is unclear. The CDR3 contains 13 residues. In germline, CDR1 is SGHDN, CDR2 FVKESK. Trimming left V 4 bases short and J 7 bases short, with 11 bases between. As DNA, the CDR3 is TGTGCCAGCAGCCCCATCGGGTGGAATGAGCAGTTCTTC. This gives the protein CASSPIGWNEQFF.

This clone was seen just once. The chain employs TRBV28 and TRBJ2-7; 7 nucleotides agree with TRBD1. Germline assignment: CDR1 MDHEN and CDR2 SYDVKM. The J segment lost 3 bases and the V segment lost 5 bases, leaving 10 bases of the junction unmatched. The CDR3 totals 15 residues. The CDR3 sequence is CASSLTQSGGYEQYF. CDR3 DNA sequence: TGTGCCAGCAGTCTCACACAGTCAGGGGGCTACGAGCAGTACTTC.

V usage is TRBV5-1 and J usage is TRBJ2-5; 10 nucleotides agree with TRBD2. Germline assignment: CDR1 SGHRS and CDR2 YFSETQ. Trimming removed 2 bases from V and 2 bases from J; junction bases left unmatched: 6. The CDR3 length is 16 residues. The CDR3 sequence is CASSLQTSGPQETQYF. CDR3 coding DNA: TGCGCCAGCAGCTTACAGACTAGCGGGCCTCAAGAGACCCAGTACTTC.

The CDR3 loop is CASSDFPFTEAFF. The CDR3 nucleotides are TGCGCCAGCAGTGATTTTCCCTTCACTGAAGCTTTCTTT. The chain links TRBV10-1 to TRBJ1-1; D remains ambiguous. The V end was cut by 3 bases, the J end by 4 bases, with 9 bases between. The CDR3 loop spans 13 amino acids. The germline V gene encodes CDR1 WNHNN and CDR2 SYGVQD (reference sequence).

A note on this clone: The identical CDR3 is also encoded by other nucleotide sequences in the sample. The chain has TRBV30 and TRBJ1-1; no firm D call. V was shortened by 0 bases and J by 1 base, with 6 bases between the two germline ends. Per the germline V gene, CDR1 is GTSNPN and CDR2 is SVGIG (reference sequence). This CDR3 has 13 residues. In nucleotides, the CDR3 is TGTGCCTGGAGTGTACGCGGGAACACTGAAGCTTTCTTT. Encoded protein: CAWSVRGNTEAFF. Complete variable domain (other parts from reference TRBV30 and TRBJ1-1): SQTIHQWPATLVQPVGSPLSLECTVEGTSNPNLYWYRQAAGRGLQLLFYSVGIGQISSEVPQNLSASRPQDRQFILSSKKLLLSDSGFYLCAWSVRGNTEAFFGQGTRLTVV.

This sequence joins TRBV10-3 and TRBJ1-4; TRBD1 might be the D (5 bases). CDR1 is ENHRY, CDR2 SYGVKD, per germline. The CDR3 is made up of 14 amino acids. The V end was cut by 2 bases, the J end by 4 bases, with 8 bases between. DNA for the CDR3: TGTGCCATCAGTGAGGGGGGGATTAATGAAAAACTGTTTTTT. Residues: CAISEGGINEKLFF.